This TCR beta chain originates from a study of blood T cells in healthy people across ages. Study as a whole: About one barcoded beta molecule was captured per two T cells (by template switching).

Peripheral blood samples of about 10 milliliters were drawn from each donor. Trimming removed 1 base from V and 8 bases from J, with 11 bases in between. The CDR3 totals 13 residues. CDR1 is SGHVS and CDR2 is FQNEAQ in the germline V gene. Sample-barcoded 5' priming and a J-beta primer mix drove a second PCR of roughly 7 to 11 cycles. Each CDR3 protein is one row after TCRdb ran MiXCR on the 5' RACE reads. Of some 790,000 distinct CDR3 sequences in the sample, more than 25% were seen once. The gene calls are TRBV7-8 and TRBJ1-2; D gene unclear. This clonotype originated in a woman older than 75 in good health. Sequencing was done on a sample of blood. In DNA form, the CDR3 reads TGTGCCAGCAGCTTAGGGCCCCCCGGGGGCTACACCTTC. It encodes CASSLGPPGGYTF.